This entry lists 10 T cell receptor beta chains sequenced from one sample in a study of early T cells in non-severe SARS-CoV-2 infection. TCRdb analysed the 5' RACE reads with MiXCR anew, one entry per CDR3 protein. The data contain 30,000 to 45,000 distinct CDR3 sequences, around 4% of them singletons. The sample consisted of whole blood. The receptors were gathered from an adult who was a healthcare worker with PCR-confirmed SARS-CoV-2 infection or an uninfected control (not recorded which).

This clonotype has ten or more counts. The rearrangement uses TRBV7-9 and TRBJ2-5; no clear D gene. Trimming shortened V by 3 bases and J by 3 bases, and 8 bases separated the two germline ends. There are 13 residues in the CDR3. Germline V gives CDR1 SEHNR, CDR2 FQNEAQ (reference sequence). The CDR3 reads CASSLLGKETQYF. DNA for the CDR3: TGTGCCAGCAGCTTGCTCGGTAAAGAGACCCAGTACTTC. Full variable domain (rest looked up from reference TRBV7-9 and TRBJ2-5): DTGVSQNPRHKITKRGQNVTFRCDPISEHNRLYWYRQTLGQGPEFLTYFQNEAQLEKSRLLSDRFSAERPKGSFSTLEIQRTEQGDSAMYLCASSLLGKETQYFGPGTRLLVL.

This clonotype was detected ten times or more. J is TRBJ2-1 and V is TRBV12-3 or TRBV12-4; 9 bases map to TRBD2. V lost 6 bases to trimming and J lost 2 bases; unmatched junction nucleotides: 8. The CDR3 extends over 16 amino acids. As DNA, the CDR3 is TGTGCCAGCAGGGCCCATAGCGGGGGTACCTACAATGAGCAGTTCTTC. As protein: CASRAHSGGTYNEQFF.

This clonotype was seen many times. This chain links TRBV28 with TRBJ1-6; D ambiguous. V was shortened by 5 bases and J by 10 bases, with 9 bases between the two germline ends. This CDR3 comprises 12 residues. Germline V gene data show CDR1 as MDHEN and CDR2 as SYDVKM. Here the CDR3 reads CASSPPSSPLHF. Here the CDR3 DNA reads TGTGCCAGCAGTCCGCCGTCCTCACCCCTCCACTTT.

Many counts were recorded for this clonotype. The J gene is TRBJ1-5, the V gene TRBV6-6, with D perhaps matching TRBD1 (6 bases). The CDR3 loop spans 15 amino acids. V was pared by 0 bases and J by 4 bases, with 10 bases between. From germline, CDR1 is MNHNY and CDR2 SVGAGI (reference sequence). The CDR3, as DNA: TGTGCCAGCAGTTACTCGAAGGGGGGAAATCAGCCCCAGCATTTT. Encoded protein: CASSYSKGGNQPQHF.

The rearrangement joins TRBV27 to TRBJ1-1; D is undetermined. The V end was cut by 8 bases, the J end by 0 bases, with 7 bases between. Germline CDR1 MNHEY, CDR2 SMNVEV (reference sequence). The CDR3 has 12 amino acids. The CDR3 here is CASSRLNTEAFF. The CDR3 nucleotides are TGTGCCAGCTCTAGACTGAACACTGAAGCTTTCTTT.

J is TRBJ2-1 and V is TRBV6-5; TRBD2 matches at 11 bases. The CDR3 runs 15 residues. The germline gives CDR1 MNHEY, CDR2 SVGAGI. The junction had 4 bases not matched to a gene; V was cut back by 5 bases and J by 4 bases. The CDR3 DNA sequence: TGTGCCAGCAGTCAACTAGCGGGGGATTACAATGAGCAGTTCTTC. The encoded protein is CASSQLAGDYNEQFF.

This clonotype was detected many times. This chain's CDR3 is CASSFFGQPQHF. The DNA for the CDR3 is TGTGCCAGCAGTTTCTTCGGCCAGCCCCAGCATTTT. J is TRBJ1-5 and V is TRBV28; no firm D call. Germline CDR1 is MDHEN and CDR2 is SYDVKM. The ends were cut back, 3 bases at V and 7 bases at J, with 7 bases in the middle. This CDR3 comprises 12 residues.

This clonotype was seen many times. The chain recombines TRBV7-8 with TRBJ1-1; D is ambiguous. This CDR3 spans 13 amino acids. Between the trimmed V and J ends, which lost 7 bases and 0 bases, there was a span of 9 bases. CDR1 is SGHVS, CDR2 FQNEAQ, per germline. The CDR3 DNA sequence: TGTGCCAGCACCCAGGAGTTGAACACTGAAGCTTTCTTT. Encoded protein: CASTQELNTEAFF.

This clonotype was seen repeatedly, ten times or more. This chain joins TRBV5-6 and TRBJ2-7; TRBD1 might be the D (5 bases). CDR3 length equals 15 residues. Germline V lookup: CDR1 SGHDT, CDR2 YYEEEE. The V and J ends lost 1 base and 0 bases respectively, with 11 bases between them. For the CDR3, the DNA is TGTGCCAGCAGCTTGAGGGGCCTAAGCTCCTACGAGCAGTACTTC. Its protein product is CASSLRGLSSYEQYF.

This clonotype showed up many times. J is TRBJ2-3 and V is TRBV12-3 or TRBV12-4; D gene unclear. The CDR3 length is 14 residues. Trimming took 6 bases from V and 7 from J, leaving 17 bases between them. CDR3 region: CASSLPHGSYTQYF. The CDR3 region has the DNA TGTGCCAGCAGCCTTCCCCACGGGTCTTATACGCAGTATTTT.